This is a list of T cell receptor beta chains from one sample in a study of OX40 agonist ivuxolimab in advanced cancers. Clones were sequenced by immunoSEQ multiplex PCR, and TCRdb holds only the in-frame ones, with some missing. Among 50,000 to 75,000 clones listed, roughly nine tenths were seen once. Material: CD4+ or CD8+ T cells sorted from blood, obtained in a trial of the OX40 agonist ivuxolimab. These receptors were obtained from an adult with an advanced solid tumor such as melanoma, head and neck, liver or kidney cancer. Both conserved end residues are part of each CDR3. Fields, in order: CDR3 protein, CDR3 DNA, J gene, clone size, V gene, D gene. D genes are given only for firm matches. Expanded clones get a size class; other rows say once, few or many, or leave the size out.

cdr3_aa: CSVDPYTEAFF
cdr3_nt: TGCAGCGTTGATCCGTACACTGAAGCTTTCTTT
j_call: TRBJ1-1
clone_size: few
v_call: TRBV29-1
d_call: NA

cdr3_aa: CAISESAPGETQYF
cdr3_nt: TGTGCCATCAGTGAGTCAGCCCCTGGGGAGACCCAGTACTTC
j_call: TRBJ2-5
clone_size: NA
v_call: TRBV10-3
d_call: NA

cdr3_aa: CATLTGPLTEAFF
cdr3_nt: TGTGCCACCTTGACAGGTCCCCTTACTGAAGCTTTCTTT
j_call: TRBJ1-1
clone_size: NA
v_call: TRBV28
d_call: NA

cdr3_aa: CSVDGQVAGETQYF
cdr3_nt: TGCAGCGTTGACGGGCAGGTCGCTGGGGAGACCCAGTACTTC
j_call: TRBJ2-5
clone_size: once
v_call: TRBV29-1
d_call: NA

cdr3_aa: CASSVEGTTYNEQFF
cdr3_nt: TGTGCCAGCAGCGTAGAGGGGACAACGTACAATGAGCAGTTCTTC
j_call: TRBJ2-1
clone_size: NA
v_call: TRBV9
d_call: NA

cdr3_aa: CSVRGGDTQYF
cdr3_nt: TGCAGCGTTCGGGGCGGGGATACGCAGTATTTT
j_call: TRBJ2-3
clone_size: NA
v_call: TRBV29-1
d_call: NA

cdr3_aa: CASSNQGRPTDTQYF
cdr3_nt: TGTGCCAGCAGTAATCAGGGCCGCCCCACAGATACGCAGTATTTT
j_call: TRBJ2-3
clone_size: NA
v_call: TRBV6-6
d_call: NA

cdr3_aa: CASSSFGNTIYF
cdr3_nt: TGTGCCAGCAGCTCATTCGGAAACACCATATATTTT
j_call: TRBJ1-3
clone_size: NA
v_call: TRBV7-2
d_call: NA

cdr3_aa: CASSQGLGETQYF
cdr3_nt: TGTGCCAGCAGCCAGGGACTAGGAGAGACCCAGTACTTC
j_call: TRBJ2-5
clone_size: few
v_call: TRBV7-2
d_call: TRBD2

cdr3_aa: CASSERAHSGNTIYF
cdr3_nt: TGCGCCAGCTCCGAACGCGCACACTCTGGAAACACCATATATTTT
j_call: TRBJ1-3
clone_size: NA
v_call: TRBV5-1
d_call: NA

cdr3_aa: CASSVEGLTGELFF
cdr3_nt: TGTGCCAGCAGCGTAGAAGGGCTCACCGGGGAGCTGTTTTTT
j_call: TRBJ2-2
clone_size: NA
v_call: TRBV9
d_call: NA

cdr3_aa: CASSLAHRGNEQFF
cdr3_nt: TGTGCCAGCAGCTTGGCACACCGGGGGAATGAGCAGTTCTTC
j_call: TRBJ2-1
clone_size: NA
v_call: TRBV5-4
d_call: NA

cdr3_aa: CALRDNTDTQYF
cdr3_nt: TGTGCCCTCCGGGACAACACAGATACGCAGTATTTT
j_call: TRBJ2-3
clone_size: NA
v_call: TRBV10-3
d_call: NA

cdr3_aa: CASSQVRDRSYNEQFF
cdr3_nt: TGTGCCAGCAGCCAAGTCCGGGACAGGTCTTACAATGAGCAGTTCTTC
j_call: TRBJ2-1
clone_size: NA
v_call: TRBV14
d_call: TRBD1

cdr3_aa: CASRDRGQGTGELFF
cdr3_nt: TGTGCCAGCAGGGACAGGGGGCAGGGCACCGGGGAGCTGTTTTTT
j_call: TRBJ2-2
clone_size: NA
v_call: TRBV11-2
d_call: TRBD1

cdr3_aa: CSVETSSQAYEQYF
cdr3_nt: TGCAGCGTTGAAACCAGCAGCCAGGCCTACGAGCAGTACTTC
j_call: TRBJ2-7
clone_size: NA
v_call: TRBV29-1
d_call: NA

cdr3_aa: CASSLLGTGELFF
cdr3_nt: TGTGCCAGCAGTTTGTTAGGAACCGGGGAGCTGTTTTTT
j_call: TRBJ2-2
clone_size: once
v_call: TRBV28
d_call: NA

cdr3_aa: CASSGLAFYNEQFF
cdr3_nt: TGTGCCAGCAGTGGTCTAGCATTCTACAATGAGCAGTTCTTC
j_call: TRBJ2-1
clone_size: NA
v_call: TRBV6-1
d_call: NA

cdr3_aa: CATSRGDTQYF
cdr3_nt: TGTGCCACCAGCAGAGGGGATACGCAGTATTTT
j_call: TRBJ2-3
clone_size: few
v_call: TRBV15
d_call: NA

cdr3_aa: CASRLDDDYGYTF
cdr3_nt: TGTGCCAGCAGGTTGGACGATGACTATGGCTACACCTTC
j_call: TRBJ1-2
clone_size: once
v_call: TRBV5-6
d_call: NA

cdr3_aa: CASSRLAGWEETQYF
cdr3_nt: TGTGCCAGCAGCCGATTAGCGGGTTGGGAAGAGACCCAGTACTTC
j_call: TRBJ2-5
clone_size: NA
v_call: TRBV7-3
d_call: TRBD2

cdr3_aa: CASSDPGQGADQPQHF
cdr3_nt: TGTGCCAGCAGTGACCCTGGACAGGGGGCCGATCAGCCCCAGCATTTT
j_call: TRBJ1-5
clone_size: NA
v_call: TRBV6-1
d_call: TRBD1

cdr3_aa: CASSLVVPSTEAFF
cdr3_nt: TGTGCCAGCAGTTTAGTTGTCCCTAGCACTGAAGCTTTCTTT
j_call: TRBJ1-1
clone_size: NA
v_call: TRBV28
d_call: NA

cdr3_aa: CATSSHSNTGELFF
cdr3_nt: TGTGCCACCAGCTCACACAGCAACACCGGGGAGCTGTTTTTT
j_call: TRBJ2-2
clone_size: NA
v_call: TRBV15
d_call: NA

cdr3_aa: CASSPGGARSYEQYF
cdr3_nt: TGTGCCAGCAGCCCCGGAGGGGCAAGGTCCTACGAGCAGTACTTC
j_call: TRBJ2-7
clone_size: NA
v_call: TRBV9
d_call: NA

cdr3_aa: CASSLWGTSPTYEQYF
cdr3_nt: TGTGCCAGCAGTTTATGGGGGACTAGCCCAACCTACGAGCAGTACTTC
j_call: TRBJ2-7
clone_size: NA
v_call: TRBV27
d_call: TRBD2

cdr3_aa: CSVEPLGRTEAFF
cdr3_nt: TGCAGCGTTGAACCCCTAGGGCGCACTGAAGCTTTCTTT
j_call: TRBJ1-1
clone_size: NA
v_call: TRBV29-1
d_call: NA

cdr3_aa: CASSLGAGDYSIQYF
cdr3_nt: TGTGCCAGCAGCTTAGGGGCCGGCGATTATAGCATTCAGTACTTC
j_call: TRBJ2-4
clone_size: once
v_call: TRBV7-8
d_call: NA

cdr3_aa: CASSLPGTPHNEQFF
cdr3_nt: TGCGCCAGCAGCTTACCAGGGACCCCGCACAATGAGCAGTTCTTC
j_call: TRBJ2-1
clone_size: NA
v_call: TRBV5-1
d_call: NA

cdr3_aa: CASSPGVMSNQPQHF
cdr3_nt: TGTGCCAGCTCACCAGGGGTTATGAGCAATCAGCCCCAGCATTTT
j_call: TRBJ1-5
clone_size: NA
v_call: TRBV18
d_call: NA